This T cell receptor beta chain was captured in a study of T cells after yellow fever vaccination. This CDR3 contains 14 residues. V was clipped by 7 bases and J by 4 bases, with 17 bases between them. Germline CDR1 reads MDHEN; CDR2 reads SYDVKM. Synthesis of TCR cDNA relied on 5'RACE template switching, which attached a universal primer site and UMIs. A single record per CDR3 protein comes from TCRdb applying MiXCR to the 5' RACE reads. The table has nearly 550,000 distinct CDR3 sequences, less than 20% seen once. General study results and limits: Abundant clonotypes (contaminants from the bulk population) could be present in FACS-sorted repertoires. Overlap between CD4 and CD8 compartments was detected for a small share of clonotypes.

Concerning this clonotype itself: Its matching antigen is unknown.

The sequence was obtained from a man between 25 and 39 years old who received the YFV17D yellow fever vaccine. This chain joins TRBV28 and TRBJ2-7, with D hard to call. Specimen: PBMCs, collected 15 days after the yellow fever booster vaccination. The CDR3 region is CASTSARRRYEQYF. The CDR3, as DNA: TGTGCCAGCACCTCAGCGCGTCGCAGGTACGAGCAGTACTTC.